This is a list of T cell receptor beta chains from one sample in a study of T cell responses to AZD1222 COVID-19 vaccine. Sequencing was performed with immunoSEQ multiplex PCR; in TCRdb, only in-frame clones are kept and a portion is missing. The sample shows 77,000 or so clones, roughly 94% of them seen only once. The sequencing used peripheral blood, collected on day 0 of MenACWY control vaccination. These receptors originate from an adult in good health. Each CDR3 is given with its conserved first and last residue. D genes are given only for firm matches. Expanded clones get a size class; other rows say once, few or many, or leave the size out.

CASSVGFSTDTQYF,TGTGCCAGCAGCGTCGGATTTAGCACAGATACGCAGTATTTT,TRBJ2-3,-,TRBV5-4,-,14
CATSREGQGAGNYGYTF,TGTGCCACCAGCAGAGAGGGACAGGGGGCCGGTAACTATGGCTACACCTTC,TRBJ1-2,TRBD1,TRBV15,-,17
CASSSVIETQYF,TGTGCCAGCAGCTCAGTGATTGAGACCCAGTACTTC,TRBJ2-5,-,TRBV3-1/TRBV3-2,-,12
CASSFSEGQFTGELFF,TGTGCTAGCAGCTTTAGTGAGGGCCAATTCACCGGGGAGCTGTTTTTT,TRBJ2-2,-,TRBV7-7,once,16
CASSYDGEQFF,TGTGCCAGCAGTTACGACGGTGAGCAGTTCTTC,TRBJ2-1,-,TRBV6-5,-,11
CASRPAQGGYGYTF,TGTGCCAGCAGGCCCGCACAGGGGGGCTATGGCTACACCTTC,TRBJ1-2,TRBD1,TRBV6-5,once,14
CASSLVPDTQYF,TGTGCCAGCAGCTTAGTCCCAGATACGCAGTATTTT,TRBJ2-3,-,TRBV7-2,-,12
CASSLGSGMGEQYF,TGTGCCAGCAGCTTAGGTTCAGGGATGGGGGAGCAGTACTTC,TRBJ2-7,-,TRBV11-2,-,14
CASTAGTGTYEQYF,TGTGCCAGCACCGCCGGGACAGGGACCTACGAGCAGTACTTC,TRBJ2-7,TRBD1,TRBV7-9,-,14
CASSPKQDEQYF,TGTGCCAGCTCACCCAAACAAGACGAGCAGTACTTC,TRBJ2-7,-,TRBV18,once,12
CAWSIGGQPVETQYF,TGTGCCTGGAGCATTGGAGGTCAACCAGTTGAGACCCAGTACTTC,TRBJ2-5,-,TRBV30,-,15
CASRKTGWDQPQHF,TGTGCCAGTAGAAAGACAGGGTGGGATCAGCCCCAGCATTTT,TRBJ1-5,TRBD1,TRBV19,-,14
CASSPGLGVETQYF,TGTGCCAGCTCGCCGGGACTTGGGGTGGAGACCCAGTACTTC,TRBJ2-5,-,TRBV18,-,14
CASSIGLGLGTDTQYF,TGTGCCAGTAGTATAGGGCTAGGTTTGGGCACAGATACGCAGTATTTT,TRBJ2-3,-,TRBV19,-,16
CASRFSGAGKNIQYF,TGTGCCAGCAGATTCAGTGGGGCCGGAAAAAACATTCAGTACTTC,TRBJ2-4,-,TRBV28,-,15
CSVKDGQDEQYF,TGCAGCGTAAAGGACGGACAGGATGAGCAGTACTTC,TRBJ2-7,TRBD1,TRBV29-1,-,12
CASTFLQASGELFF,TGTGCCAGCACCTTCCTCCAAGCTTCCGGGGAGCTGTTTTTT,TRBJ2-2,-,TRBV3-1/TRBV3-2,-,14
CATSAEWASGTGELFF,TGTGCCACCAGTGCGGAGTGGGCTAGCGGGACCGGGGAGCTGTTTTTT,TRBJ2-2,TRBD2,TRBV24-1,-,16
CASSGNRGTLEKLFF,TGTGCCAGCAGTGGGAACAGGGGGACCCTTGAAAAACTGTTTTTT,TRBJ1-4,TRBD1,TRBV28,-,15
CASRGIYEQYF,TGTGCCAGCAGGGGAATCTACGAGCAGTACTTC,TRBJ2-7,-,TRBV28,-,11